This TCR beta chain was sequenced in a study of blood T cell repertoires in COVID-19. About the study: Acute and convalescent COVID-19 specimens originated in the United States, Italy and Spain. In each case, the material was cDNA or gDNA derived from T cells, B-cell-depleted T cells, or PBMCs.

The V and J ends lost 7 bases and 8 bases respectively, with 14 bases between them. The germline CDR1 and CDR2 sequences are MDHEN and SYDVKM. The CDR3 runs 13 residues. As originally analysed: From reference gene primer amplification, estimates of nucleated cell counts were derived. Repertoires were generated with immunoSEQ multiplex PCR, while TCRdb's copy carries only in-frame clones and drops some. The D gene and trimming were derived from the DNA, and the V and J assignments and clone size from that table. There are about 59,000 clones in the sample; roughly three quarters occur only once, and around 6% lies in the top ten.

The chain combines TRBV28 with TRBJ2-2; tentative D call: TRBD1 (5 bases). Material for sequencing was peripheral blood. The sequence derives from a woman in her 70s with acute or convalescent COVID-19. DNA of the CDR3: TGTGCCAGCACCCGACAGTGGGGAGGGGAGCTGTTTTTT. Its protein product is CASTRQWGGELFF.